This paragraph covers one T cell receptor (beta chain) sequence. TCRdb's table, derived via immunoSEQ multiplex PCR, lists solely in-frame clones and lacks some. The table lists under 200,000 clones, around 82% of them singletons. These data are taken from a study of blood T cell repertoires in COVID-19. Study-wide context: The origin of the acute and convalescent COVID-19 samples was the United States, Italy and Spain.

What was sequenced was PBMCs or T cells enriched from blood (not recorded which). The receptor was derived from a man aged 60 to 69 who had recovered from COVID-19.

CDR3 sequence (DNA): TGTGCCTGGACCGGTTCGAGGGGGACAGGGGACGAGCAGTTCTTC. It is translated as CAWTGSRGTGDEQFF. The chain has TRBV30 and TRBJ2-1; 10 bases agree with TRBD1. V trimming: 4 bases; J trimming: 10 bases; junction bases outside the gene matches: 13. Germline CDR1 reads GTSNPN; CDR2 reads SVGIG (reference sequence). This CDR3 contains 15 residues.